Shown below are 17 T cell receptor beta chains from a single sample sequenced in a study of cytomegalovirus exposure and HLA in healthy donors. Clones were sequenced by immunoSEQ multiplex PCR, and TCRdb holds only the in-frame ones, with some missing. The sample has around 250,000 clones, 90% seen once. The sequencing sample was made of PBMCs. The source is a woman aged 18-30 years in good health and CMV-seronegative.

The V and J genes are TRBV10-3 and TRBJ1-6; 8 positions match TRBD1. The V segment lost 3 bases and the J segment 1 base; nucleotides outside the gene matches: 5. The CDR3 spans 17 residues. Per the germline V gene, CDR1 is ENHRY and CDR2 is SYGVKD. The chain's CDR3 is CAISDARQGSYNSPLHF. The CDR3 nucleotides read TGTGCCATCAGTGACGCGAGACAGGGGTCCTATAATTCACCCCTCCACTTT.

The chain is built from TRBV6-5 and TRBJ1-5, with 11 bases identical to TRBD1. Per the germline V gene, CDR1 is MNHEY and CDR2 is SVGAGI. CDR3 length equals 15 residues. V trimming: 6 bases; J trimming: 9 bases; junction bases outside the gene matches: 10. In nucleotides, the CDR3 is TGTGCCAGCAGCTCCGGGACAGGGGGGCAGGGGCCCCAGCATTTT. Translating gives CASSSGTGGQGPQHF.

With respect to this clone: Germline and junction disagree at one end, which may indicate a read error. The chain recombines TRBV6-1 with TRBJ1-2; possible D gene TRBD1, 6 bases. Germline assignment: CDR1 MNHNS and CDR2 SASEGT. The CDR3 has 16 residues. The CDR3 region has the DNA TGTGCCAGCAGAGAAGCCCCCGGGGGGCAGTCCTATGGCTACACCTTC. Encoded protein: CASREAPGGQSYGYTF.

V and J are TRBV9 and TRBJ2-3; possible D gene TRBD2, 6 bases. The ends were cut back, 0 bases at V and 0 bases at J, with 8 bases in the middle. Germline loops: CDR1 SGDLS, CDR2 YYNGEE. CDR3 size: 15 residues. The CDR3 sequence: CASSVGSGSTDTQYF. CDR3 DNA sequence: TGTGCCAGCAGCGTAGGAAGCGGGAGCACAGATACGCAGTATTTT.

The gene calls are TRBV7-8 and TRBJ2-1; 10 nucleotides align to TRBD2. The CDR3 has 16 residues. The V and J ends lost 4 bases and 8 bases, in that order; junction bases with no gene match: 11. Germline CDR1 and CDR2: SGHVS and FQNEAQ. CDR3 residues: CASSSKRGGLSHEQFF. CDR3 sequence (DNA): TGTGCCAGCAGCTCAAAGCGGGGGGGCCTGAGCCATGAGCAGTTCTTC.

V gene TRBV6-5 combines with J gene TRBJ1-2, with 7 nucleotides matching TRBD1. CDR1 is MNHEY and CDR2 is SVGAGI in the germline V gene. The CDR3 is 14 amino acids. J gave up 3 bases and V 2 bases, and 3 bases lay outside the gene matches. The CDR3 DNA is TGTGCCAGCAGTTACGGCGGGACAGACTATGGCTACACCTTC. Translation: CASSYGGTDYGYTF.

The rearrangement uses TRBV5-1 and TRBJ2-1; 9 bases match TRBD1. CDR3 length: 18 amino acids. Germline V gene data show CDR1 as SGHRS and CDR2 as YFSETQ. The trim removed 1 base at V and 3 bases at J, leaving 11 bases unmatched. CDR3 nucleotide sequence: TGCGCCAGCAGCTTGACCGGGACAGGGAGCGGCTACTACAATGAGCAGTTCTTC. It is translated as CASSLTGTGSGYYNEQFF.

This sequence joins TRBV5-5 and TRBJ1-4, with D uncertain. V was trimmed by 3 bases and J by 8 bases, leaving 14 bases between them. Germline CDR1 is SGHKS and CDR2 is YYEKEE (reference sequence). The CDR3 is made up of 14 amino acids. CDR3 in DNA: TGTGCCAGCAGCTCAACAGCGGTCAAGGAAAAACTGTTTTTT. Translation gives CASSSTAVKEKLFF.

The chain combines TRBV27 with TRBJ2-7; 9 bases match TRBD1. This CDR3 has 14 residues. V shed 5 bases and J 7 bases; nucleotides not matched to a gene: 9. Germline-derived CDR1 and CDR2 are MNHEY and SMNVEV (reference sequence). CDR3 amino acids: CASSPGTGLGEQYF. CDR3 sequence (DNA): TGTGCCAGCAGTCCTGGGACAGGGCTCGGTGAGCAGTACTTC.

The chain carries TRBV5-4 and TRBJ2-2; TRBD1 is a possible D gene (6 bases). From germline, CDR1 is SGHNT and CDR2 YYREEE (reference sequence). This CDR3 contains 15 residues. V lost 8 bases and J lost 0, with 14 bases in between. CDR3 in DNA: TGTGCCAGTCACTTACAGGGACCGAACACCGGGGAGCTGTTTTTT. Its translation: CASHLQGPNTGELFF.

This clone was seen only once. The chain carries TRBV28 and TRBJ1-2; D is perhaps TRBD1 (6 bases). V gave up 5 bases and J gave up 8 bases, with 12 bases separating them. Germline V gene lookup returns CDR1 MDHEN and CDR2 SYDVKM. This CDR3 has 12 amino acids. CDR3 in DNA: TGTGCCAGCAGTCACAGGGTAGAGGGCTACACCTTC. The encoded protein is CASSHRVEGYTF.

In DNA, the CDR3 is TGTGCCAGCAGTAAGGTGACAGCACAAGAGACCCAGTACTTC. It translates to CASSKVTAQETQYF. This chain uses TRBV6-1 with TRBJ2-5; tentative D call: TRBD1 (5 bases). The ends were cut back, 5 bases at V and 2 bases at J, with 12 bases in the middle. Germline V lookup: CDR1 MNHNS, CDR2 SASEGT. There are 14 residues in the CDR3.

The chain joins TRBV28 to TRBJ2-7; 7 bases line up with TRBD1. The CDR3 has 14 residues. Germline CDR1 is MDHEN and CDR2 is SYDVKM. With V trimmed by 1 base and J by 5 bases, 5 bases remained unmatched. CDR3 protein: CASSLSRTGDEQYF. CDR3 DNA sequence: TGTGCCAGCAGTTTATCCCGGACAGGTGACGAGCAGTACTTC.

V and J are TRBV4-3 and TRBJ2-7, with D possibly matching TRBD2 (6 bases). Germline CDR1 LGHNA, CDR2 YSLEER. The CDR3 length is 13 residues. Trimming stripped 0 bases from V and 3 bases from J, with 6 bases between. The CDR3 here is CASSQEEGYEQYF. The DNA for the CDR3 is TGCGCCAGCAGCCAAGAGGAGGGCTACGAGCAGTACTTC.

V is TRBV5-1 and J is TRBJ2-7, with 8 bases fitting TRBD1. There are 14 residues in the CDR3. Germline CDR1 and CDR2: SGHRS and YFSETQ. V lost 4 bases to trimming and J lost 4 bases; unmatched junction nucleotides: 7. DNA of the CDR3: TGCGCCAGCAGCACCCGAGGACAGGGTTACGAGCAGTACTTC. Translating gives CASSTRGQGYEQYF.

The V gene is TRBV6-6, the J gene TRBJ2-7; 8 bases are a match to TRBD1. CDR1 MNHNY and CDR2 SVGAGI come from the germline V gene (reference sequence). The CDR3 has 16 residues. After removal of 4 bases from V and 3 bases from J, the junction contained 11 bases not matched to a gene. This CDR3 reads CASSFFRTGNNYEQYF. The CDR3 bases are TGTGCCAGCAGTTTCTTCCGGACAGGGAATAACTACGAGCAGTACTTC.

This clone has just one count. The chain combines TRBV28 with TRBJ2-1; 11 positions agree with TRBD2. The CDR3 contains 15 residues. Trimming cost V 4 bases and J 7 bases; bases outside gene matches: 6. Germline V lookup: CDR1 MDHEN, CDR2 SYDVKM. The CDR3 is CASSSSSGGRNEQFF. CDR3 nucleotides: TGTGCCAGCAGTTCCTCTAGCGGGGGGAGAAATGAGCAGTTCTTC.